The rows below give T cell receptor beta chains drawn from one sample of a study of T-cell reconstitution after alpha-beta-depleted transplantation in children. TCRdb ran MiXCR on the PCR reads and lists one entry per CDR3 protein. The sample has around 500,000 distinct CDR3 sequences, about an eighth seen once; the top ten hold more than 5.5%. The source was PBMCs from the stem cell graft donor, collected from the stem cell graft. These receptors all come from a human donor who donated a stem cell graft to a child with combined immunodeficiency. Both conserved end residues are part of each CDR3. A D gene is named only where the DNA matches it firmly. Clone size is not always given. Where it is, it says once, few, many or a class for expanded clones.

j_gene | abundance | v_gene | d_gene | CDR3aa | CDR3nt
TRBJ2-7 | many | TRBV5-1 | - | CASSLVRYYEQYF | TGCGCCAGCAGCTTGGTACGATACTACGAGCAGTACTTC
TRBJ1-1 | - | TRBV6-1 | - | CASLNEVQATEAFF | TGTGCCAGCTTAAACGAGGTGCAGGCGACTGAAGCTTTCTTT
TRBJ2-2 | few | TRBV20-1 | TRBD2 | CSARGTPRTSDGELFF | TGCAGTGCTAGGGGGACTCCAAGGACTAGCGACGGGGAGCTGTTTTTT
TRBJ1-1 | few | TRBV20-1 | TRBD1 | CSARDQQGQGVIGITEAFF | TGCAGTGCTAGAGATCAACAGGGACAGGGGGTAATCGGAATCACTGAAGCTTTCTTT
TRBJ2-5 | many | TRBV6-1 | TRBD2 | CASSKGLAEETQYF | TGTGCCAGCAGTAAGGGACTAGCGGAAGAGACCCAGTACTTC
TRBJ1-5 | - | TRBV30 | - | CAWSVLSRNQPQHF | TGTGCCTGGAGTGTACTGTCACGCAATCAGCCCCAGCATTTT
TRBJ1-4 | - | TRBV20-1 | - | CSARDAGSNEKLFF | TGCAGTGCTAGAGACGCCGGGTCTAATGAAAAACTGTTTTTT
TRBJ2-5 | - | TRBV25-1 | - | CASSEGITGRETQYF | TGTGCCAGCAGTGAAGGGATAACAGGGAGAGAGACCCAGTACTTC
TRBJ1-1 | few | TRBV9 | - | CASSPTPKGGLMSTEAFF | TGTGCCAGCAGCCCGACTCCTAAGGGGGGTCTCATGTCCACTGAAGCTTTCTTT
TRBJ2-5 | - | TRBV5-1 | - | CASSLEGGHQETQYF | TGCGCCAGCAGCTTGGAGGGCGGGCACCAAGAGACCCAGTACTTC